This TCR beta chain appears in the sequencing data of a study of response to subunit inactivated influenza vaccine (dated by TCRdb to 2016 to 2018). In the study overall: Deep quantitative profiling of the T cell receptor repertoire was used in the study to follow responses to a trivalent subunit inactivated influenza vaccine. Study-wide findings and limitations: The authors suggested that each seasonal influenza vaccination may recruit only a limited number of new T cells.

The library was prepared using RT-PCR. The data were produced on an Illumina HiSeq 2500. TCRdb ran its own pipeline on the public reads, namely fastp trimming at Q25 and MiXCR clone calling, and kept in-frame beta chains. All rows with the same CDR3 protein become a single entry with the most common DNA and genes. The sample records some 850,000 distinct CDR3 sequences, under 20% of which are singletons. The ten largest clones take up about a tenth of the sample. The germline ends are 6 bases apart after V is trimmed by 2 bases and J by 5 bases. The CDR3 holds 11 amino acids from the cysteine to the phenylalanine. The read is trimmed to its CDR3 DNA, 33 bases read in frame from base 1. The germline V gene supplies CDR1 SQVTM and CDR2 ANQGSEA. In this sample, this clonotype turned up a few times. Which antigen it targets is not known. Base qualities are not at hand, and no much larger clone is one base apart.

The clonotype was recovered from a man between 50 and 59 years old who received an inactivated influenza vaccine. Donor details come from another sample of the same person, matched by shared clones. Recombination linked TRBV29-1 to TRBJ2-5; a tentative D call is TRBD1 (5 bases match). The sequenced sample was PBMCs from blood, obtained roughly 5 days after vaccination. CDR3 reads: CSVEKGETQYF. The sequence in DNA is TGCAGCGTTGAAAAGGGGGAGACCCAGTACTTC.